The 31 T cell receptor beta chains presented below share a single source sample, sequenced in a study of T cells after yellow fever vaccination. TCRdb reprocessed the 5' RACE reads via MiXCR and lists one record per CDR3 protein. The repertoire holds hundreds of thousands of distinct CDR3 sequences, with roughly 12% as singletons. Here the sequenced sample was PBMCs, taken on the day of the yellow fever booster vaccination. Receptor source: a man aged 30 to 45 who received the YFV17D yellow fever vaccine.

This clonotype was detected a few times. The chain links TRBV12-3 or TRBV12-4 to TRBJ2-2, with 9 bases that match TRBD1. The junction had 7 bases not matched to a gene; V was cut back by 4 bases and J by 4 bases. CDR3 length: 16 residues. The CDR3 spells CASSSGTGPVTGELFF. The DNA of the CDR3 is TGTGCCAGCAGTTCCGGGACAGGGCCAGTCACCGGGGAGCTGTTTTTT.

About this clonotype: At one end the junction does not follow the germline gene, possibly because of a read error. The CDR3: CCAIHPDGPGTYYEQYF. The DNA of the CDR3 is TGCTGTGCTATTCACCCGGACGGACCCGGGACATACTACGAGCAGTACTTC. V and J are TRBV20-1 and TRBJ2-7; maybe TRBD1 (6 bases). This CDR3 comprises 17 residues. Germline V gene lookup returns CDR1 DFQATT and CDR2 SNEGSKA (reference sequence).

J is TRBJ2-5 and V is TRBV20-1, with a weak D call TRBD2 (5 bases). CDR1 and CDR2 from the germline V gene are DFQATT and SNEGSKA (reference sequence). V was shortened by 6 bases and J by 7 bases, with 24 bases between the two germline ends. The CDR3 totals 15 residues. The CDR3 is CSAENLGGPRWTQYF. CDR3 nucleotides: TGCAGTGCCGAAAACCTAGGAGGCCCTCGTTGGACCCAGTACTTC.

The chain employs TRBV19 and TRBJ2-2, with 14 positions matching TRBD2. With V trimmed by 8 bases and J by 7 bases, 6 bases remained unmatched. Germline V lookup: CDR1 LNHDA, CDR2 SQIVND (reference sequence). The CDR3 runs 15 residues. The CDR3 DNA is TGTGCCAGTGACCAGGGACTAGCGGGAGACGGGGAGCTGTTTTTT. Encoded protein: CASDQGLAGDGELFF.

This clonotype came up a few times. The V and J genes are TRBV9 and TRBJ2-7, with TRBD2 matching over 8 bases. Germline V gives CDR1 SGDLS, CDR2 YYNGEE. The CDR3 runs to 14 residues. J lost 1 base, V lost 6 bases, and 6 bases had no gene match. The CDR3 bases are TGTGCCAGCAACAAAGCGGGAGAGTCCTACGAGCAGTACTTC. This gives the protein CASNKAGESYEQYF.

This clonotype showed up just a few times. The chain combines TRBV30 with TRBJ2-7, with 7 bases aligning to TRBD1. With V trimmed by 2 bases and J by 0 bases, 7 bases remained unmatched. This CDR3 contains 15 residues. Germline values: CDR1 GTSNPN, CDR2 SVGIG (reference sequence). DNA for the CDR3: TGTGCCTGGAGTTTCACAGGGGTGGGCTCCTACGAGCAGTACTTC. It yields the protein CAWSFTGVGSYEQYF.

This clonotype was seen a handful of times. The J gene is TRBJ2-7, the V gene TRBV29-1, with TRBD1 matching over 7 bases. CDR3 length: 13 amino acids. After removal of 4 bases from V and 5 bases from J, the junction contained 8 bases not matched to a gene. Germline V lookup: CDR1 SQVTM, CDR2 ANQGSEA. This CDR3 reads CSVGGRGGNEQYF. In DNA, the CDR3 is TGCAGCGTTGGTGGGAGAGGGGGCAACGAGCAGTACTTC.

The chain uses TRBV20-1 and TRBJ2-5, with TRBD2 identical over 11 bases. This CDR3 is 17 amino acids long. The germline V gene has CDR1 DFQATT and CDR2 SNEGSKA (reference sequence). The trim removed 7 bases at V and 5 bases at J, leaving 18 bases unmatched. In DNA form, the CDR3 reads TGCAGTGTGAACCCGGGGCTAGCGGGAGGATGGTGGGAGACCCAGTACTTC. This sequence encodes CSVNPGLAGGWWETQYF.

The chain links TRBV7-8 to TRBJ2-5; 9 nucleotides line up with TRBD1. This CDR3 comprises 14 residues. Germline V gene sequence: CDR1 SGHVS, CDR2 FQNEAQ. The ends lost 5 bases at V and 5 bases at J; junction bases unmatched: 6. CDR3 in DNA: TGTGCCAGCAGCCAGGGACAGGGAATGGAGACCCAGTACTTC. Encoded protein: CASSQGQGMETQYF.

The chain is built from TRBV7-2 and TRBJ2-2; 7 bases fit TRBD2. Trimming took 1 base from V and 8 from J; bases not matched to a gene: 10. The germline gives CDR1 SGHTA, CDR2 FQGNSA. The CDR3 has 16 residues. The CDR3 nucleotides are TGTGCCAGCAGCTTAGAGGGCGGGAGTGTAGGAGGGGAGCTGTTTTTT. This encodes CASSLEGGSVGGELFF.

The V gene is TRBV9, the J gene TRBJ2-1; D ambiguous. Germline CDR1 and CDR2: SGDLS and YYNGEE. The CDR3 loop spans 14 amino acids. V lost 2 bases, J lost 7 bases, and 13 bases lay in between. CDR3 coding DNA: TGTGCCAGCAGCGTTGCTCCCTCTGAGAATGAGCAGTTCTTC. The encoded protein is CASSVAPSENEQFF.

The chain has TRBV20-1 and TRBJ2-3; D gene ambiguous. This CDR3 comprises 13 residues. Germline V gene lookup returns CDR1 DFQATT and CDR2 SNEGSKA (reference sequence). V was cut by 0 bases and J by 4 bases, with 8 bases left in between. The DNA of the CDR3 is TGCAGTGCTAGAGATCTGGATGCAGATACGCAGTATTTT. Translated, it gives CSARDLDADTQYF.

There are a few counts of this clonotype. For the CDR3, the DNA is TGTGCCAGCAGCTTGAGCGGGAGTCCCCCAGATACGCAGTATTTT. Its translation: CASSLSGSPPDTQYF. The chain couples TRBV7-7 to TRBJ2-3; 8 bases match TRBD2. Germline assignment: CDR1 SSHAT and CDR2 FNYEAQ (reference sequence). CDR3 size: 15 residues. The V gene end was trimmed by 3 bases and the J gene end by 4 bases; junction bases not matched to a gene: 6.

Written as DNA, the CDR3 is TGTGCCAGCAGCTTAAGTTTAGGGGCCCTCTACAATGAGCAGTTCTTC. Encoded protein: CASSLSLGALYNEQFF. The rearrangement links TRBV7-3 to TRBJ2-1; maybe TRBD1 (5 bases). This CDR3 contains 16 residues. The germline CDR1 and CDR2 sequences are SGHTA and FQGTGA. Trimming removed 1 base at V and 3 bases at J, with 13 bases between.

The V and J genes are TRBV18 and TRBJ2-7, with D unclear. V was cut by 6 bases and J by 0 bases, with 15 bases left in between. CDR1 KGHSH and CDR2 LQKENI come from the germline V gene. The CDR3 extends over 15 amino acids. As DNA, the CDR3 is TGTGCCAGCTCCCAGGTGGCAGCAGCCTCCTACGAGCAGTACTTC. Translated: CASSQVAAASYEQYF.

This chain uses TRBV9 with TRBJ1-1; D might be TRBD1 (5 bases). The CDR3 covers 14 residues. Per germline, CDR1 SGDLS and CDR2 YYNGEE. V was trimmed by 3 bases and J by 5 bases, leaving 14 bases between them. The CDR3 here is CASSGMGPGTEAFF. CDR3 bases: TGTGCCAGCAGCGGGATGGGACCGGGAACTGAAGCTTTCTTT.

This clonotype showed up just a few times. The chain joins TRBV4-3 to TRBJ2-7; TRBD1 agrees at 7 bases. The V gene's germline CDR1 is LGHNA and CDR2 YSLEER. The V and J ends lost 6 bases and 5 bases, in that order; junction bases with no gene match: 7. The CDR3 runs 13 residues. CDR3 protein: CASSRQGYHEQYF. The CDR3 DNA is TGCGCCAGCAGTAGACAGGGATACCACGAGCAGTACTTC.

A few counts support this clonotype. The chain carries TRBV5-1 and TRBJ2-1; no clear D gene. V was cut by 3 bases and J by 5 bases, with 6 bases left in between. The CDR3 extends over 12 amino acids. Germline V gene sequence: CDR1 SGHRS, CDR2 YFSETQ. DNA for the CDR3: TGCGCCAGCAGCTCATATAACAATGAGCAGTTCTTC. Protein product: CASSSYNNEQFF.

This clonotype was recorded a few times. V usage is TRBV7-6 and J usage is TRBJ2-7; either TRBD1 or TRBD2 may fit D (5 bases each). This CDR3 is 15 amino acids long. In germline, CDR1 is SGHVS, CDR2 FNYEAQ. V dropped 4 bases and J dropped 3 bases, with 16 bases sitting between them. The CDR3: CASSSGTTSIYEQYF. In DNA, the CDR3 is TGTGCCAGCAGCTCCGGGACCACTTCGATCTACGAGCAGTACTTC.

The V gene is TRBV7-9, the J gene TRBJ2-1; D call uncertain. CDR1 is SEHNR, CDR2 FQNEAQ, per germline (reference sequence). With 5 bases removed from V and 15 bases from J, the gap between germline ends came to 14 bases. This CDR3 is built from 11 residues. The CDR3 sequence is CASSPGVESFF. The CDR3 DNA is TGTGCCAGCAGCCCTGGGGTCGAATCGTTCTTC.

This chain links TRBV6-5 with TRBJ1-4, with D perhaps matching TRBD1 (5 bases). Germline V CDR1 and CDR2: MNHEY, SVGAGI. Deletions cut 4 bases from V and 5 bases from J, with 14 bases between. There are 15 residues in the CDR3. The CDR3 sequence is CASSSWRQGNEKLFF. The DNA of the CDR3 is TGTGCCAGCAGTTCCTGGCGGCAGGGAAATGAAAAACTGTTTTTT.

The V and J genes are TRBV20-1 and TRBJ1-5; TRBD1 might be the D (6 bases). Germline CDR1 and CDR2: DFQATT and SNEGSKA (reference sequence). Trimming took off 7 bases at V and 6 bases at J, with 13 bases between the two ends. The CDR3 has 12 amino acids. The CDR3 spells CSVDRLSQPQHF. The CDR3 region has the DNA TGCAGTGTGGACAGATTGAGTCAGCCCCAGCATTTT.

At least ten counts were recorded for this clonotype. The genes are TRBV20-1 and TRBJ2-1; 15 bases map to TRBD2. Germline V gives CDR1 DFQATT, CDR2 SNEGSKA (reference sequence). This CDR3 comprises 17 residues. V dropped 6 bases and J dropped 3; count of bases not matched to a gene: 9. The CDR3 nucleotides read TGCAGTGCCGGACTAGCGGGAGGGCCGAAGGACTACAATGAGCAGTTCTTC. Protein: CSAGLAGGPKDYNEQFF.

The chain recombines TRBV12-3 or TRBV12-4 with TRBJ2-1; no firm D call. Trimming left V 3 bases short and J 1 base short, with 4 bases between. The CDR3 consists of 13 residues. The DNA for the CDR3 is TGTGCCAGCAGTTTCCAGTCCTACAATGAGCAGTTCTTC. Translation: CASSFQSYNEQFF.

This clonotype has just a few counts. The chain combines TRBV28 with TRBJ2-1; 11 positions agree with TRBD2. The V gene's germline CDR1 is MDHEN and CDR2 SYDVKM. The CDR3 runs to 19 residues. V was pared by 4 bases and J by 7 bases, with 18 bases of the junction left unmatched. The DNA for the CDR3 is TGTGCCAGCAGTTCCTCACGATCATCACTAGCGGGAGTGTGGAATGAGCAGTTCTTC. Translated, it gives CASSSSRSSLAGVWNEQFF.

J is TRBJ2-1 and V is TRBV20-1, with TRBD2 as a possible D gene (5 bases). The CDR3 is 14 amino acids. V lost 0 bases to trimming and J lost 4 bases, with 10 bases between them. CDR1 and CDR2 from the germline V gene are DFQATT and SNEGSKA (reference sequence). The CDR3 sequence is CSARDRTGYNEQFF. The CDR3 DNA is TGCAGTGCTAGAGACAGGACTGGGTACAATGAGCAGTTCTTC.

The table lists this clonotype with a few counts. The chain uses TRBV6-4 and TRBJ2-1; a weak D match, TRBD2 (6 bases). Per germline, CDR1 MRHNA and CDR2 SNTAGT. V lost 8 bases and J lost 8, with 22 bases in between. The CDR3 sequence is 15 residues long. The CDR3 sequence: CASASEGTAPYEQFF. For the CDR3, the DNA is TGTGCCAGCGCCTCGGAGGGGACTGCACCTTATGAGCAGTTCTTC.

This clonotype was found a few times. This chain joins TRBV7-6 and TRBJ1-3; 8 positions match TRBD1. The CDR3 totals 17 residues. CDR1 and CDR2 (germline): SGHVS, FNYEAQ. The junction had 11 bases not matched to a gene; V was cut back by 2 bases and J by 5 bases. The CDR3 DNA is TGTGCCAGCAGCTTAACTCCGGGACAGGACGTCCGAAACACCATATATTTT. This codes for CASSLTPGQDVRNTIYF.

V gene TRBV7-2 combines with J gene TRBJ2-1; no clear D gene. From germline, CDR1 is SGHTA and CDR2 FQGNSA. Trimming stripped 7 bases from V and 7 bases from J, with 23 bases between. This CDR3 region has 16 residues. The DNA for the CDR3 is TGTGCCAGCAACAATCAGGACCAGCGTTTTTGGAATGAGCAGTTCTTC. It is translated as CASNNQDQRFWNEQFF. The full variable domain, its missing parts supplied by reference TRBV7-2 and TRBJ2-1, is GAGVSQSPSNKVTEKGKDVELRCDPISGHTALYWYRQSLGQGLEFLIYFQGNSAPDKSGLPSDRFSAERTGGSVSTLTIQRTQQEDSAVYLCASNNQDQRFWNEQFFGPGTRLTVL.

In nucleotides, the CDR3 is TGTGCCAGCAGTGATTGGACAGGGGGCGGTCAGCCCCAGCATTTT. Amino acids: CASSDWTGGGQPQHF. This chain joins TRBV2 and TRBJ1-5, with TRBD1 matching 11 bases. The CDR3 has 15 residues. The trim removed 3 bases at V and 6 bases at J, leaving 4 bases unmatched. Germline CDR1 reads SNHLY; CDR2 reads FYNNEI.

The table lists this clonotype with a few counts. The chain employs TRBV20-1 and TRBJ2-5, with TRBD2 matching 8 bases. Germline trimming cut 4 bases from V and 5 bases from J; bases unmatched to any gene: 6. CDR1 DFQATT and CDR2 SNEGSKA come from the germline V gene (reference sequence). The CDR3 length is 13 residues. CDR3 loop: CSAITGGVETQYF. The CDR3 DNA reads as TGCAGTGCTATAACGGGAGGGGTTGAGACCCAGTACTTC.